This TCR beta chain came from a study of shared clonotypes between healthy human individuals. The wider study: Ranging from 18 to 49 in age, donors were a couple of women and a few men. Whole-study results and caveats: Genetic and exposure-history diversity was limited by the small donor number. Blood was the sole source, and tissue repertoires probably differ.

The donors were all Caucasian adults (living in Nashville, Tennessee). The CDR3 has 15 amino acids. The V gene lost 1 base and the J gene lost 1 base, with 8 bases spanning the gap. The germline V gene encodes CDR1 SGHRS and CDR2 YFSETQ. The protocol was immunoSEQ multiplex PCR, while the TCRdb copy is restricted to in-frame clones and leaves out a portion. The table has about 100,000 clones, approximately 51% seen once. In the case of this clone: As yet, its antigen is unknown.

Sequencing was performed on PBMCs. The rearrangement joins TRBV5-1 to TRBJ2-2; D perhaps matches TRBD1 (6 bases). The clonotype originates from a woman between 35 and 50 years old in good health. Some clones in this sample may be carry-over from other donors' samples. Here the CDR3 DNA reads TGCGCCAGCAGCTTGTCACAGGGGAACACCGGGGAGCTGTTTTTT. Protein product: CASSLSQGNTGELFF.